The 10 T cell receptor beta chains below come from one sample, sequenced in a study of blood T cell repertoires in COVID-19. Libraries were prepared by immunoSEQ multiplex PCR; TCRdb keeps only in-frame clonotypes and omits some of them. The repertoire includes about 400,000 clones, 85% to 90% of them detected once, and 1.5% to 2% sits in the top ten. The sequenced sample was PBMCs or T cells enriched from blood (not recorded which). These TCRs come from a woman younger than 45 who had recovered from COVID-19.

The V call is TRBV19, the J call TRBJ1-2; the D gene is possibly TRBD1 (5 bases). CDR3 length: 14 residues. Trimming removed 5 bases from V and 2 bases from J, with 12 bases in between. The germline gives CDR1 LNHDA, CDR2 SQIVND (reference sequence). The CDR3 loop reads CASSSRTPNYGYTF. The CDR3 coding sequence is TGTGCCAGTAGTTCCAGGACACCAAACTATGGCTACACCTTC.

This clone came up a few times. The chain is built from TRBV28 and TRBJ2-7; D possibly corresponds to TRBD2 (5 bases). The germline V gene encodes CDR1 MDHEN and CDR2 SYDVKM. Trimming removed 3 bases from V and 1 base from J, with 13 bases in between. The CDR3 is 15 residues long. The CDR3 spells CASSFPGRGSYEQYF. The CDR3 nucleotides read TGTGCCAGCAGTTTCCCAGGTCGAGGGTCCTACGAGCAGTACTTC.

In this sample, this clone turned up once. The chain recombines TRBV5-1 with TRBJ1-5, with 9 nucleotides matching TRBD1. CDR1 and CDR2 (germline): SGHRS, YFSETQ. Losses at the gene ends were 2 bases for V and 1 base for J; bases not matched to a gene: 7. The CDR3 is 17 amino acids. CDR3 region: CASSLTGGPRSNQPQHF. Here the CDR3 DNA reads TGCGCCAGCAGCTTAACAGGGGGCCCCAGGAGCAATCAGCCCCAGCATTTT.

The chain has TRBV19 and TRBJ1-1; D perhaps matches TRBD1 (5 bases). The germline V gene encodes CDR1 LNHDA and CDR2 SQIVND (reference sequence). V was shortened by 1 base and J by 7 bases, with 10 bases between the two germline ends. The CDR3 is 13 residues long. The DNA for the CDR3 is TGTGCCAGTAGTATAGGGCGGACACTTGAAGCTTTCTTT. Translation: CASSIGRTLEAFF.

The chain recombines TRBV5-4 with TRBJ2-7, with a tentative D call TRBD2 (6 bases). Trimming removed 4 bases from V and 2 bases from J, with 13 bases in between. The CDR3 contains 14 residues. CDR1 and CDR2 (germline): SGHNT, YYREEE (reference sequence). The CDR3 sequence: CASSLRDSPYEQYF. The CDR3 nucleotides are TGTGCCAGCAGCCTCCGGGACTCCCCCTACGAGCAGTACTTC.

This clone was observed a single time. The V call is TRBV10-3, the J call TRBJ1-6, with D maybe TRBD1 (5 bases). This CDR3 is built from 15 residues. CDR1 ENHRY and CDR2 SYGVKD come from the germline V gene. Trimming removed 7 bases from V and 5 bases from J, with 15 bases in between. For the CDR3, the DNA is TGTGCCATCAAAGGTCCCGACAGCAATAATTCACCCCTCCACTTT. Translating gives CAIKGPDSNNSPLHF.

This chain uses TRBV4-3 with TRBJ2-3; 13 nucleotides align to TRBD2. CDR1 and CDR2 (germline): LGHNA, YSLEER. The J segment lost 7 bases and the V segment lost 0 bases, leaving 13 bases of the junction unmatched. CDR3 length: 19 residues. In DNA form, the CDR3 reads TGCGCCAGCAGCCAAGATACCGGGCCAGGACTAGCGGGGGCTAATACGCAGTATTTT. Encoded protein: CASSQDTGPGLAGANTQYF.

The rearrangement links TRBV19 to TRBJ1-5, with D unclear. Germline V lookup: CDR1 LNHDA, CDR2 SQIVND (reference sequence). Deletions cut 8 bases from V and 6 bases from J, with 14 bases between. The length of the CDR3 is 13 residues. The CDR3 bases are TGTGCCAGTGGCCCGCAGGTGCTTCAGCCCCAGCATTTT. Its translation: CASGPQVLQPQHF.

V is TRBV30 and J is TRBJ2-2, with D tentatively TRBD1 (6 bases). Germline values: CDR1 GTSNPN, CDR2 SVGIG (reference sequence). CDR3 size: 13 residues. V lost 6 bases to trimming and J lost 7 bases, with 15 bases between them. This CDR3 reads CACVQGKVGELFF. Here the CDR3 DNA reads TGTGCCTGCGTCCAGGGGAAGGTCGGGGAGCTGTTTTTT. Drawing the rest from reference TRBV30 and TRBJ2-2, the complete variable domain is SQTIHQWPATLVQPVGSPLSLECTVEGTSNPNLYWYRQAAGRGLQLLFYSVGIGQISSEVPQNLSASRPQDRQFILSSKKLLLSDSGFYLCACVQGKVGELFFGEGSRLTVL.

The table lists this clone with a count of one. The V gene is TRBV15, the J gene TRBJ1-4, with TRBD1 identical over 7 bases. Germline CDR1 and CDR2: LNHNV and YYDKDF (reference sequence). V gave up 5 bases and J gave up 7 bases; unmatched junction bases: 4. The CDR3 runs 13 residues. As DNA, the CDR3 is TGTGCCACCAGCGACAGGGCGGGTGAAAAACTGTTTTTT. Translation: CATSDRAGEKLFF. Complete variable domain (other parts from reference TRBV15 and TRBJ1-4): DAMVIQNPRYQVTQFGKPVTLSCSQTLNHNVMYWYQQKSSQAPKLLFHYYDKDFNNEADTPDNFQSRRPNTSFCFLDIRSPGLGDTAMYLCATSDRAGEKLFFGSGTQLSVL.